This TCR beta chain was sequenced for a study of shared clonotypes between healthy human individuals (dated by TCRdb to between 2020 and 2021). In terms of the full investigation: A couple of women and a few men aged 18 to 49 years were included in the cohort. To estimate repertoire size and how much clonotype sharing occurs between individuals, the study deeply sequenced the blood TCR repertoires of five healthy adults. Libraries were prepared and TCR repertoires were sequenced by different laboratories using diverse techniques, in order to increase sequencing depth and limit assay-specific biases. Between about 0.85 and 10 billion PBMCs per donor were obtained by leukapheresis. Points the paper makes about the study in general: The genetic and exposure-history diversity represented was limited by the small number of donors. Pairwise subsampling led to the expectation that sequencing depth would affect the degree of clonotype sharing among donors. Sampling was restricted to blood, and TCR repertoires in tissues likely differ from the TCR repertoires found in blood.

The CDR3 goes from the cysteine to the phenylalanine over 15 residues. Only the CDR3 DNA is retained, 45 bases long and in frame from the first base. In regard to this clone: Its cognate antigen has yet to be identified. Base qualities are not at hand, and no much larger clone is one base apart.

Donors were healthy HIV-negative adults with no recently reported acute infections or vaccinations. Every donor was a Caucasian adult residing in Nashville, Tennessee, USA. For unsorted samples, about 90 million PBMCs were counted and genomic DNA was extracted with the QIAamp DNA Blood Mini kit. Blood was collected by leukapheresis, and PBMCs were isolated by Ficoll-Histopaque density gradient centrifugation and then cryopreserved in liquid nitrogen vapor phase. TCR CDR3 regions were amplified from genomic DNA by multiplex PCR using the deep immunoSEQ assay. For each cell subset, the extracted genomic DNA was distributed evenly across all wells of several immunoSEQ 96-well plates, and each plate served as one replicate. Each replicate PCR for unsorted PBMC received approximately 300 ng genomic DNA, equal to about 30,000 T cell genomes. Ten immunoSEQ deep assay plates were used to sequence unsorted PBMC genomic DNA. Purified libraries were measured with a Qubit 3.0 fluorometer, size-checked on a Bioanalyzer 2100, and measured again with the KAPA Library Quantification kit. Every immunoSEQ 96-well plate was sequenced on a dedicated single-read 150-cycle Illumina NextSeq 550 flow cell. The published analysis was carried out like this. The immunoSEQ output contained only junctional sequences without quality scores, so filtering could not match that applied to full-length reads. Sequences were annotated with PyIR, a Python wrapper for IgBLAST v1.9, and V/J genes and CDR3 were assigned using IMGT germline references. Reads were removed for weak V/J assignments (E-value above 1e-6), missing CDR3, stop codons, out-of-frame junctions, or ambiguous translated residues. V3J clonotypes were defined as sequences sharing an identical inferred V gene, J gene, and CDR3 amino acid sequence. Percentage overlap between repertoires was computed as shared unique clonotypes divided by the size of the smaller repertoire. RTK rarefaction, the Chao1 estimator, and Recon v2.1 estimates of unobserved clonotypes were used to assess repertoire richness. As stored in TCRdb, this immuneACCESS dataset retains in-frame rearrangements with V and J assigned. A fraction of the clones does not appear; measured against another copy, unresolved V genes explain less than half of the discrepancy, and the remainder lacks a known reason. D and trimming come from the DNA, and the V and J calls and clone size come from that table. This sample gives roughly 500,000 clones in total; roughly three quarters of them show up just once. The ten top clones hold roughly an eighth of the sample.

The chain employs TRBV21-1 and TRBJ2-7. TRBV21-1 is listed as a pseudogene. Source material: PBMCs. This receptor was taken from a woman aged 40 to 50 in good health. Some clones in this sample may be carry-over from other donors' samples. The nucleotide sequence is TGTGCCAGCAGCAAAGTGAAGGGGGGAGGCTACGAGCAGTACTTC. It encodes CASSKVKGGGYEQYF.